Shown below are 8 T cell receptor beta chains from a single sample sequenced in a study of human T cells and chemical hapten exposure. MiXCR was run by TCRdb on the RACE reads, yielding one entry per CDR3 protein. The repertoire includes tens of thousands of distinct CDR3 sequences, about 10% of them detected once, and 2% to 2.5% sits in the top ten. Time point noted: patch test 1, 2 weeks after DPC sensitization. Treatment noted: therapeutic diphenylcyclopropenone sensitization with weekly scalp DPC. The specimen was whole blood, collected in connection with sensitization to the hapten diphenylcyclopropenone (DPC). The receptors were gathered from a man in his forties with alopecia areata. Some clones in this sample may be carry-over from other donors' samples.

This clonotype was detected ten times or more. The V and J genes are TRBV7-8 and TRBJ1-4; a possible D gene is TRBD1 (5 bases). V was trimmed by 6 bases and J by 8 bases, leaving 22 bases between them. The CDR3 length is 16 residues. Germline CDR1 and CDR2: SGHVS and FQNEAQ. As DNA, the CDR3 is TGTGCCAGCAGTTGGGGCCCCGGGACCCCAAGGGAAAAACTGTTTTTT. This encodes CASSWGPGTPREKLFF.

The chain employs TRBV30 and TRBJ2-5; TRBD2 aligns across 8 bases. V was clipped by 0 bases and J by 5 bases; unmatched bases: 5. The CDR3 is 14 residues long. Germline-derived CDR1 and CDR2 are GTSNPN and SVGIG (reference sequence). The CDR3 spells CAWSVGLAAETQYF. CDR3 nucleotides: TGTGCCTGGAGTGTAGGACTAGCAGCCGAGACCCAGTACTTC.

The chain combines TRBV12-3 or TRBV12-4 with TRBJ1-5, with D uncertain. The CDR3 runs to 11 residues. Trimming took off 4 bases at V and 11 bases at J, with 9 bases between the two ends. CDR3 sequence: CASSSGRAQHF. DNA for the CDR3: TGTGCCAGCAGTTCTGGGAGGGCCCAGCATTTT.

This clonotype was detected only a few times. This chain joins TRBV2 and TRBJ2-2; D might be TRBD2 (6 bases). Trimming cost V 7 bases and J 0 bases, with 15 bases left between them. CDR3 length: 16 amino acids. Germline V lookup: CDR1 SNHLY, CDR2 FYNNEI. CDR3 amino acids: CASKGGNRANTGELFF. In DNA form, the CDR3 reads TGTGCCAGCAAAGGCGGGAACCGTGCGAACACCGGGGAGCTGTTTTTT.

This clonotype came up many times. The J gene is TRBJ1-1, the V gene TRBV20-1; 8 bases fit TRBD1. CDR1 and CDR2 from the germline V gene are DFQATT and SNEGSKA (reference sequence). CDR3 length: 16 residues. V lost 3 bases and J lost 2; bases outside the gene matches: 11. This CDR3 is CSASNYPDRVNTEAFF. The DNA for the CDR3 is TGCAGTGCTAGTAACTACCCGGACAGGGTCAACACTGAAGCTTTCTTT.

The chain recombines TRBV27 with TRBJ2-1; the D is unclear. Per the germline V gene, CDR1 is MNHEY and CDR2 is SMNVEV (reference sequence). Deletions cut 8 bases from V and 5 bases from J, with 16 bases between. CDR3 size: 14 residues. CDR3: CASARGSRHNEQFF. CDR3 nucleotide sequence: TGTGCCAGCGCCCGTGGTAGCAGACACAATGAGCAGTTCTTC.

DNA of the CDR3: TGCAGTGCTAGAGGAGCAGGGGGAGCCGGAGGCGCAGATACGCAGTATTTT. Its translation is CSARGAGGAGGADTQYF. The chain carries TRBV20-1 and TRBJ2-3, with 7 bases lining up with TRBD1. CDR1 is DFQATT and CDR2 is SNEGSKA in the germline V gene (reference sequence). The CDR3 has 17 residues. The trim removed 1 base at V and 4 bases at J, leaving 14 bases unmatched.

There are many counts of this clonotype. J is TRBJ2-1 and V is TRBV7-2; D is perhaps TRBD2 (6 bases). CDR1 SGHTA and CDR2 FQGNSA come from the germline V gene. The length of the CDR3 is 15 residues. V gave up 2 bases and J gave up 8 bases, with 16 bases separating them. DNA for the CDR3: TGTGCCAGCAGCTTATTTTCCTTTCGCGGGGATGAGCAGTTCTTC. Its translation is CASSLFSFRGDEQFF.